What follows describes a single T cell receptor (beta chain). Its antigen remains unknown. The sample is drawn from a study of graft-versus-host responses after intestinal transplantation. Looking at the study overall: Multivisceral, liver-intestinal, or isolated intestinal grafts went to recipients. For two to four years after anti-thymocyte globulin induction, all recipients took tacrolimus and steroids.

J lost 5 bases, V lost 6 bases, and 9 bases had no gene match. CDR1 KGHSH and CDR2 LQKENI come from the germline V gene. This CDR3 has 14 residues. Whole-study results and caveats: Detected in recipient marrow were GvH clones, some of which were first observed in ileum or blood. The study associated peak circulating GvH clone levels with early post-transplant HvG declines.

Sequencing was performed with immunoSEQ multiplex PCR; in TCRdb, only in-frame clones are kept and a portion is missing. The repertoire consists of fewer than 150,000 clones, with approximately 90% occurring once and the leading ten covering over 0.15%. The sequencing here drew on unstimulated CD4+ T cells sorted from spleen or lymph node cells, taken before intestinal transplant. The chain employs TRBV18 and TRBJ1-1; 7 bases line up with TRBD1. The source is a human donor who received an intestinal transplant. CDR3: CASSSTGAGTEAFF. CDR3 nucleotides: TGTGCCAGCTCGTCTACAGGGGCGGGGACTGAAGCTTTCTTT. Together with reference TRBV18 and TRBJ1-1, the CDR3 gives the full variable domain: NAGVMQNPRHLVRRRGQEARLRCSPMKGHSHVYWYRQLPEEGLKFMVYLQKENIIDESGMPKERFSAEFPKEGPSILRIQQVVRGDSAAYFCASSSTGAGTEAFFGQGTRLTVV.